This note documents a single TCR beta chain sequence. This CDR3 is built from 18 residues. V was trimmed by 5 bases and J by 5 bases, leaving 27 bases between them. The V gene's germline CDR1 is SEHNR and CDR2 FQNEAQ (reference sequence). This sample is drawn from a study of blood T cells in healthy people across ages. In the study overall: Per every two T cells, about one barcoded beta molecule was captured by template switching.

The authors ran a second PCR of 7 to 11 cycles using a sample-barcoded 5' primer and a J-beta primer mix. Using its own MiXCR run on the 5' RACE reads, TCRdb lists one record per CDR3 protein. Found here are about 800,000 distinct CDR3 sequences, approximately 25% of them singletons; the top ten hold roughly 3.5%. These sequences were also reported in another study, on T cells of mothers and their children.

The rearrangement links TRBV7-9 to TRBJ2-5, with D possibly TRBD2 on 7 matching bases. The TCR sequence derives from a boy younger than 18 in good health. Sequencing was carried out using blood. In DNA, the CDR3 is TGTGCCAGCAGCCTTAGAGGAGCTAATCGGGGGGCCCGGGAGACCCAGTACTTC. As protein: CASSLRGANRGARETQYF.